This T cell receptor (beta chain) was observed in a study of CD8 T cells in Susac syndrome. The T cells that were sequenced for TCR beta were CD8+ and CD4+ cells from blood. The study used treatment-naive patients who had stable or active relapsing-remitting disease as multiple sclerosis controls. The V segment lost 4 bases and the J segment 5 bases; nucleotides outside the gene matches: 14. This CDR3 comprises 16 residues. Germline CDR1 and CDR2: GTSNPN and SVGIG (reference sequence). A quantity of 0.5 to 1 ug RNA underwent reverse transcription using random hexamers. The authors amplified TCR beta CDR3 across 54 Vbeta and 13 Jbeta using immunoSEQ multiplex PCR. One entry per CDR3 protein, called by TCRdb with MiXCR from the immunoSEQ multiplex PCR reads. The sample has some 450,000 distinct CDR3 sequences; 75% to 90% are singletons.

This sequence was found in a human donor with multiple sclerosis. Sequenced: CD8+ T cells from PBMCs. The V call is TRBV30, the J call TRBJ1-1; TRBD1 matches at 9 bases. Written as DNA, the CDR3 is TGTGCCTGGATTTTGGGACAGGGAGACCTAGGGACTGAAGCTTTCTTT. It yields the protein CAWILGQGDLGTEAFF.